A single T cell receptor beta chain is shown here with its context. Assay: immunoSEQ multiplex PCR; the TCRdb copy retains only in-frame clones and omits some. The sample includes roughly 520,000 clones, approximately 90% of them seen just once. CDR3 length: 17 amino acids. Unmatched junction bases numbered 9, after V lost 5 bases and J lost 4 bases. The germline V gene encodes CDR1 LNHDA and CDR2 SQIVND (reference sequence). Assignments of participants to cohorts depended upon their own reported clinical history. Recovery among Cohort 3 donors was established by two negative PCRs, clearance, or symptom resolution. This entry is derived from a study of blood T cell repertoires in COVID-19. On the study more broadly: There were acute and convalescent COVID-19 samples, and they came from the United States, Italy and Spain. T cells, B-cell-depleted T cells, or PBMCs supplied cDNA or gDNA.

Material for sequencing was PBMCs or T cells enriched from blood (not recorded which). The source is a middle-aged woman who had recovered from COVID-19. This chain links TRBV19 with TRBJ2-2, with TRBD2 matching 11 bases. The chain's CDR3 is CASSPLAGGALTGELFF. DNA for the CDR3: TGTGCCAGTAGTCCCTTAGCGGGAGGGGCTCTCACCGGGGAGCTGTTTTTT.